This T cell receptor (beta chain) was profiled in a study of shared clonotypes between healthy human individuals. Background on the study: Researchers drew samples from a couple of women and a few men aged 18 to 49. Each donor's CD4 naive and CD4 memory cells filled three plates apiece, CD8 naive two, and CD8 memory one.

Only CD45RO-negative cells positively selected for CCR7 counted as naive CD8 cells, so terminally differentiated effector memory CD45RA+ cells were excluded. Everyone who donated was a Caucasian adult who lived in Nashville, Tennessee. Notes on this clone: As yet, its antigen is unknown.

Study-level results: Richness estimates generally favored naive over memory subsets.

The data were produced by immunoSEQ multiplex PCR, yet TCRdb's version contains in-frame clones alone and is incomplete. The top ten hold 1.5% to 2% of the sample, which has about 2,100,000 clones, around 93% seen once. The CDR3 extends over 15 amino acids. V lost 0 bases and J lost 5, with 15 bases in between. Germline assignment: CDR1 SGHDT and CDR2 YYEEEE. This receptor was obtained from a man aged 18 to 35 in good health. Some clones in this sample may be carry-over from other donors' samples. The J gene is TRBJ2-7, the V gene TRBV5-6; weak D call: TRBD1 (6 bases). The sequenced sample was naive CD8+ T cells from PBMCs. The CDR3 loop is CASSLGHRVSHEQYF. In nucleotides, the CDR3 is TGTGCCAGCAGCTTGGGGCACAGGGTGTCCCACGAGCAGTACTTC. Supplemented by reference TRBV5-6 and TRBJ2-7, the full variable domain reads DAGVTQSPTHLIKTRGQQVTLRCSPKSGHDTVSWYQQALGQGPQFIFQYYEEEERQRGNFPDRFSGHQFPNYSSELNVNALLLGDSALYLCASSLGHRVSHEQYFGPGTRLTVT.